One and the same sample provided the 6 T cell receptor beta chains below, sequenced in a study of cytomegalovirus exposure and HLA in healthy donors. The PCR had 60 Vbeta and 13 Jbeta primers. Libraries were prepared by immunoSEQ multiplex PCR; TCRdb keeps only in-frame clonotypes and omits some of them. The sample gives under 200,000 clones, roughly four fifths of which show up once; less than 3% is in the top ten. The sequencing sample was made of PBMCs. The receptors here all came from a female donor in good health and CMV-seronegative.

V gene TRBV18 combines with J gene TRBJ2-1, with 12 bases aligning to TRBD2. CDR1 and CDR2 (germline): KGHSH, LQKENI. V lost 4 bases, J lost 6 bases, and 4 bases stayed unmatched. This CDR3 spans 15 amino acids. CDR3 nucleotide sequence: TGTGCCAGCTCACTGCTAGCGGGAGGGCCCAATGAGCAGTTCTTC. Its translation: CASSLLAGGPNEQFF. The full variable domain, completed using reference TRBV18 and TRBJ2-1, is NAGVMQNPRHLVRRRGQEARLRCSPMKGHSHVYWYRQLPEEGLKFMVYLQKENIIDESGMPKERFSAEFPKEGPSILRIQQVVRGDSAAYFCASSLLAGGPNEQFFGPGTRLTVL.

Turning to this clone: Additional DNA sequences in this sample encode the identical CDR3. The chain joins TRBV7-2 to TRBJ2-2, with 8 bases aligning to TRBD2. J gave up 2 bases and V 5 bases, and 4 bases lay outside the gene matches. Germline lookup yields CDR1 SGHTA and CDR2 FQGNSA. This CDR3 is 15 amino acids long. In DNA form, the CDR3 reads TGTGCCAGCAGCCTCGGGGGGGTTAACACCGGGGAGCTGTTTTTT. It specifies CASSLGGVNTGELFF.

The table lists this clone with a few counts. CDR3: CAWNTEYGYTF. The CDR3 DNA is TGTGCCTGGAACACAGAGTATGGCTACACCTTC. The V call is TRBV30, the J call TRBJ1-2; D is unresolved. This CDR3 region has 11 residues. CDR1 is GTSNPN and CDR2 is SVGIG in the germline V gene (reference sequence). The V end lost 4 bases, the J end lost 5 bases, and 8 bases lay between the germline ends.

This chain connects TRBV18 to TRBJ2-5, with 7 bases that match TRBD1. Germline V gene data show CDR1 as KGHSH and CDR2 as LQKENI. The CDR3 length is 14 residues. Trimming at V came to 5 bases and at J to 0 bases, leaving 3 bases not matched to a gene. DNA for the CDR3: TGTGCCAGCTCAGGGACAGCTTACCAAGAGACCCAGTACTTC. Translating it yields CASSGTAYQETQYF. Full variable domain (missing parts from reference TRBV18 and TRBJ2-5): NAGVMQNPRHLVRRRGQEARLRCSPMKGHSHVYWYRQLPEEGLKFMVYLQKENIIDESGMPKERFSAEFPKEGPSILRIQQVVRGDSAAYFCASSGTAYQETQYFGPGTRLLVL.

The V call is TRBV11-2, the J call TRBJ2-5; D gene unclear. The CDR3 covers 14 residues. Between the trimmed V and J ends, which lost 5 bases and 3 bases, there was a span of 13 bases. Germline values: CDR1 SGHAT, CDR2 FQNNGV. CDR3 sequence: CASSRATAEETQYF. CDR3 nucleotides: TGTGCCAGCAGCCGAGCCACCGCGGAAGAGACCCAGTACTTC.

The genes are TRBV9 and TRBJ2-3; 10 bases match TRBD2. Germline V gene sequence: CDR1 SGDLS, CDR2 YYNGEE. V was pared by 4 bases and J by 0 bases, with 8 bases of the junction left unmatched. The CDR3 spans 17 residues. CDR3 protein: CASSISSGGSSTDTQYF. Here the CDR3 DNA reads TGTGCCAGCAGCATTTCTAGCGGGGGCTCTAGCACAGATACGCAGTATTTT.